These 13 T cell receptor beta chains were sequenced from one sample in a study of blood T cell repertoires in COVID-19. Repertoires were generated with immunoSEQ multiplex PCR, while TCRdb's copy carries only in-frame clones and drops some. The sample holds about 23,000 clones; around 86% are singletons and the top ten take approximately 17%. The sample consisted of peripheral blood. The receptors were sampled from a woman of 80 years or more with acute or convalescent COVID-19.

V and J are TRBV4-1 and TRBJ2-1, with D unresolved. The CDR3 consists of 17 residues. The germline gives CDR1 MGHRA, CDR2 YSYEKL. V lost 3 bases and J 10 bases, leaving 25 bases between the germline ends. CDR3 DNA sequence: TGCGCCAGCAGCCATGCCCTGGGCAGGTCCCGTGGTGAGGAGCAGTTCTTC. It codes for CASSHALGRSRGEEQFF.

The chain carries TRBV19 and TRBJ2-1, with 11 nucleotides matching TRBD2. Germline CDR1 and CDR2: LNHDA and SQIVND (reference sequence). CDR3 length: 17 amino acids. V dropped 2 bases and J dropped 2; count of bases not matched to a gene: 5. CDR3 in DNA: TGTGCCAGTAGTATATCCGGGACTAGCGGACCCTACAATGAGCAGTTCTTC. Protein sequence: CASSISGTSGPYNEQFF.

The chain uses TRBV5-1 and TRBJ2-2, with 8 bases identical to TRBD2. V lost 0 bases, J lost 6 bases, and 7 bases stayed unmatched. The CDR3 contains 16 residues. Per germline, CDR1 SGHRS and CDR2 YFSETQ. The CDR3 DNA reads TGCGCCAGCAGCTTGGAAACTAGCGGAGGGGCCGGGGAGCTGTTTTTT. Protein sequence: CASSLETSGGAGELFF.

This chain joins TRBV10-3 and TRBJ2-1; weak D call: TRBD2 (5 bases). V shed 4 bases and J shed 8 bases, with 9 bases lying between them. Germline CDR1 ENHRY, CDR2 SYGVKD. This CDR3 contains 12 residues. In DNA, the CDR3 is TGTGCCATCAGTGGTCGGGGTGATGAGCAGTTCTTC. This translates into CAISGRGDEQFF.

The J gene is TRBJ1-2, the V gene TRBV11-2; D perhaps matches TRBD1 (6 bases). CDR3 length: 15 residues. Germline CDR1 reads SGHAT; CDR2 reads FQNNGV. The ends were cut back, 5 bases at V and 2 bases at J, with 15 bases in the middle. The CDR3 bases are TGTGCCAGCAGCCCGAGGGACCAGGGGAACTATGGCTACACCTTC. It codes for CASSPRDQGNYGYTF.

The V and J genes are TRBV6-2 or TRBV6-3 and TRBJ2-7, with D maybe TRBD2 (6 bases). The CDR3 loop spans 15 amino acids. V was shortened by 5 bases and J by 0 bases, with 14 bases between the two germline ends. Per the germline V gene, CDR1 is MNHEY and CDR2 is SVGEGT. Written as DNA, the CDR3 is TGTGCCAGCAGTCACCGGGACTTGTACTCCTACGAGCAGTACTTC. It specifies CASSHRDLYSYEQYF.

The rearrangement uses TRBV30 and TRBJ2-1; TRBD2 might be the D (5 bases). This CDR3 is built from 12 residues. Germline CDR1 and CDR2: GTSNPN and SVGIG (reference sequence). Between the trimmed V and J ends, which lost 5 bases and 4 bases, there was a span of 9 bases. CDR3: CAWGLPYNEQFF. CDR3 DNA sequence: TGTGCCTGGGGACTCCCTTACAATGAGCAGTTCTTC. Supplemented by reference TRBV30 and TRBJ2-1, the full variable domain reads SQTIHQWPATLVQPVGSPLSLECTVEGTSNPNLYWYRQAAGRGLQLLFYSVGIGQISSEVPQNLSASRPQDRQFILSSKKLLLSDSGFYLCAWGLPYNEQFFGPGTRLTVL.

The chain couples TRBV19 to TRBJ1-2, with 7 bases matching TRBD1. With 6 bases clipped from V and 5 bases from J, the junction kept 6 bases outside the gene matches. Germline loops: CDR1 LNHDA, CDR2 SQIVND (reference sequence). The CDR3 extends over 13 amino acids. CDR3 nucleotides: TGTGCCAGTAGCACCGGACAGGTTTATGGCTACACCTTC. Translating gives CASSTGQVYGYTF.

The chain combines TRBV12-3 or TRBV12-4 with TRBJ2-7; 9 nucleotides agree with TRBD2. This CDR3 is built from 13 residues. V lost 8 bases, J lost 5 bases, and 7 bases stayed unmatched. The CDR3 loop reads CASLGSGGNEQYF. The CDR3 DNA reads as TGTGCCAGCCTCGGGAGCGGGGGGAACGAGCAGTACTTC.

The V gene is TRBV6-5, the J gene TRBJ1-1, with 7 bases fitting TRBD1. There are 15 residues in the CDR3. The V gene's germline CDR1 is MNHEY and CDR2 SVGAGI. The V and J ends lost 2 bases and 5 bases, in that order; junction bases with no gene match: 8. CDR3 protein: CASSYQTGLVTEAFF. For the CDR3, the DNA is TGTGCCAGCAGTTACCAGACAGGGCTGGTAACTGAAGCTTTCTTT.

This chain uses TRBV9 with TRBJ2-7; perhaps TRBD1 as D (7 bases). Germline assignment: CDR1 SGDLS and CDR2 YYNGEE. V lost 1 base and J lost 6, with 14 bases in between. The CDR3 extends over 14 amino acids. The CDR3 sequence: CASSVQAGGGEQYF. The CDR3 DNA reads as TGTGCCAGCAGCGTACAAGCAGGGGGAGGCGAGCAGTACTTC.

J is TRBJ1-5 and V is TRBV5-1; unclear D gene. The CDR3 spans 13 residues. Germline V lookup: CDR1 SGHRS, CDR2 YFSETQ. Trimming stripped 4 bases from V and 5 bases from J, with 10 bases between. CDR3: CASSAGDDQPQHF. CDR3 nucleotides: TGCGCCAGCAGCGCCGGGGATGATCAGCCCCAGCATTTT.

The chain links TRBV9 to TRBJ2-7, with D tentatively TRBD2 (5 bases). The germline V and J ends were trimmed by 1 base and 0 bases, with 14 bases remaining between them. The CDR3 contains 16 residues. The germline V gene encodes CDR1 SGDLS and CDR2 YYNGEE. In DNA, the CDR3 is TGTGCCAGCAGCGTATTCGGCGGCGGAGGCTCCTACGAGCAGTACTTC. This translates into CASSVFGGGGSYEQYF.